This TCR beta chain was sequenced for a study of shared clonotypes between healthy human individuals. V was pared by 3 bases and J by 3 bases, with 7 bases of the junction left unmatched. Germline loops: CDR1 MDHEN, CDR2 SYDVKM. CDR3 length equals 17 residues. For each subset, genomic DNA was distributed in equal portions over several immunoSEQ plates. Method: immunoSEQ multiplex PCR; TCRdb's copy keeps in-frame clones and lacks some. The table has 470,000 or so clones, approximately 82% seen once; the top ten hold around 12%. The TCR originated in a woman aged 40 to 50 in good health. Some clones in this sample may be carry-over from other donors' samples. The V and J genes are TRBV28 and TRBJ2-1; 11 bases align to TRBD2. Sequenced: PBMCs. As DNA, the CDR3 is TGTGCCAGCAGTTTTTTTGAACTAGCGGGAGTCTACAATGAGCAGTTCTTC. The encoded protein is CASSFFELAGVYNEQFF.